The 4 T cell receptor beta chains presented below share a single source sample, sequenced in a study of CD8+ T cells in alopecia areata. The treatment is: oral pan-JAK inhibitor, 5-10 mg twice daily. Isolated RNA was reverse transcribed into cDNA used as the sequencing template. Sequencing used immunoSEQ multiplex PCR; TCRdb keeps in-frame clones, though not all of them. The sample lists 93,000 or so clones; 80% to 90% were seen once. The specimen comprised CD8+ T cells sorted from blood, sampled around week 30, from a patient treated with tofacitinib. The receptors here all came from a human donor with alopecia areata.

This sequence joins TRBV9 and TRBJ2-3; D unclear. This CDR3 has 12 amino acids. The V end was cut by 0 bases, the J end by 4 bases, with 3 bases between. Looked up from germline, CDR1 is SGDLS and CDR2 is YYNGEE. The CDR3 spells CASSVDPDTQYF. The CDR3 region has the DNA TGTGCCAGCAGCGTAGACCCAGATACGCAGTATTTT.

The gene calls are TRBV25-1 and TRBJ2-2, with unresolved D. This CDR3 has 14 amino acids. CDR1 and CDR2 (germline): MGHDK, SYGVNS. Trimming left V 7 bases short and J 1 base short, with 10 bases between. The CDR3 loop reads CASTRLGNTGELFF. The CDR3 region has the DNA TGTGCCAGCACCCGCTTGGGGAACACCGGGGAGCTGTTTTTT.

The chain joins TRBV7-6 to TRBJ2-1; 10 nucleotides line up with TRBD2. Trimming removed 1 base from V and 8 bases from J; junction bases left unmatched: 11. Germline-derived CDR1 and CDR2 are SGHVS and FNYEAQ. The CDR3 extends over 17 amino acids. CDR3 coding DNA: TGTGCCAGCAGCTTAGGGCCAGCGGGAGGGCTTTACCATGAGCAGTTCTTC. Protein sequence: CASSLGPAGGLYHEQFF.

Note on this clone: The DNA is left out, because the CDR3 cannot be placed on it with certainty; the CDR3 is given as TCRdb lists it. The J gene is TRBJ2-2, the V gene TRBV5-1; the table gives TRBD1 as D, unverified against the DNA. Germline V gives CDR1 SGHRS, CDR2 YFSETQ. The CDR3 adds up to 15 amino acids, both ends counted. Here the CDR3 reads CASSFGTGNTGELVF.